This is a list of T cell receptor beta chains from one sample in a study of T-cell reconstitution after alpha-beta-depleted transplantation in children. TCRdb reanalysed the PCR reads using MiXCR and keeps one entry per CDR3 protein. The sample comprises 100,000 to 120,000 distinct CDR3 sequences, approximately 10% of which are singletons, and approximately 7.6% rests with the top ten. Sequences were derived from PBMCs from the stem cell graft donor, sampled from the stem cell graft. These receptors originate from a human donor who donated a stem cell graft to a child with acute lymphoblastic leukemia. Both conserved end residues are part of each CDR3. The order of the fields is V gene, J gene, CDR3 length, D gene, clone size, CDR3 protein, CDR3 DNA. D genes are given only for firm matches. Rows give clone size only sometimes, using once, few, many, or a class for an expanded clone.

V gene: TRBV5-1
J gene: TRBJ1-1
CDR3 length: 14
D gene: TRBD1
clone size: many
CDR3 protein: CASSLGDRGSEAFF
CDR3 DNA: TGCGCCAGCAGCTTGGGGGACAGGGGGTCTGAAGCTTTCTTT

V gene: TRBV15
J gene: TRBJ2-1
CDR3 length: 15
D gene: .
clone size: .
CDR3 protein: CATSRDRGGYNEQFF
CDR3 DNA: TGTGCCACCAGCAGAGATCGAGGGGGCTACAATGAGCAGTTCTTC

V gene: TRBV12-3/TRBV12-4
J gene: TRBJ1-5
CDR3 length: 16
D gene: .
clone size: many
CDR3 protein: CASSIGGTVSNQPQHF
CDR3 DNA: TGTGCCAGCAGTATAGGCGGGACGGTAAGCAATCAGCCCCAGCATTTT

V gene: TRBV12-3/TRBV12-4
J gene: TRBJ1-2
CDR3 length: 13
D gene: .
clone size: many
CDR3 protein: CASSERKQRGYTF
CDR3 DNA: TGTGCCAGCAGTGAACGAAAACAGCGGGGCTACACCTTC

V gene: TRBV4-3
J gene: TRBJ2-1
CDR3 length: 17
D gene: TRBD2
clone size: many
CDR3 protein: CASSQSGEAGARDEQFF
CDR3 DNA: TGCGCCAGCAGCCAAAGTGGAGAAGCGGGGGCCCGAGATGAGCAGTTCTTC

V gene: TRBV7-6
J gene: TRBJ2-1
CDR3 length: 17
D gene: .
clone size: many
CDR3 protein: CASSLGKGASAYNEQFF
CDR3 DNA: TGTGCCAGCAGCTTAGGAAAGGGCGCCTCGGCCTACAATGAGCAGTTCTTC

V gene: TRBV5-1
J gene: TRBJ2-7
CDR3 length: 15
D gene: .
clone size: many
CDR3 protein: CASSFIDPNSYEQYF
CDR3 DNA: TGCGCCAGCAGCTTCATTGACCCTAACTCCTACGAGCAGTACTTC

V gene: TRBV5-4
J gene: TRBJ2-5
CDR3 length: 16
D gene: .
clone size: .
CDR3 protein: CASSATGSKNQETQYF
CDR3 DNA: TGTGCCAGCAGCGCCACAGGGTCTAAAAACCAAGAGACCCAGTACTTC

V gene: TRBV4-3
J gene: TRBJ2-5
CDR3 length: 13
D gene: .
clone size: many
CDR3 protein: CASSQDREETQYF
CDR3 DNA: TGCGCCAGCAGCCAAGATAGAGAAGAGACCCAGTACTTC

V gene: TRBV7-2
J gene: TRBJ2-2
CDR3 length: 14
D gene: .
clone size: many
CDR3 protein: CASRSAPNTGELFF
CDR3 DNA: TGTGCCAGCAGATCGGCACCTAACACCGGGGAGCTGTTTTTT

V gene: TRBV5-6
J gene: TRBJ1-3
CDR3 length: 16
D gene: .
clone size: many
CDR3 protein: CASSLRGRDSGNTIYF
CDR3 DNA: TGTGCCAGCAGCTTGCGGGGTCGGGACTCTGGAAACACCATATATTTT

V gene: TRBV5-5
J gene: TRBJ2-5
CDR3 length: 15
D gene: TRBD1
clone size: many
CDR3 protein: CASSYGTGGRETQYF
CDR3 DNA: TGTGCCAGCAGCTACGGGACAGGGGGTCGGGAGACCCAGTACTTC

V gene: TRBV7-2
J gene: TRBJ2-5
CDR3 length: 13
D gene: .
clone size: .
CDR3 protein: CASSPTRTETQYF
CDR3 DNA: TGTGCCAGCAGCCCAACTAGGACCGAGACCCAGTACTTC

V gene: TRBV5-1
J gene: TRBJ1-6
CDR3 length: 14
D gene: .
clone size: many
CDR3 protein: CASSLDGAPSPLHF
CDR3 DNA: TGCGCCAGCAGCTTGGATGGGGCACCCTCACCCCTCCACTTT

V gene: TRBV5-8
J gene: TRBJ1-2
CDR3 length: 13
D gene: .
clone size: many
CDR3 protein: CASSLSGDYGYTF
CDR3 DNA: TGTGCCAGCAGCTTAAGCGGGGACTATGGCTACACCTTC

V gene: TRBV9
J gene: TRBJ2-3
CDR3 length: 15
D gene: TRBD2
clone size: many
CDR3 protein: CASSVGGRPADTQYF
CDR3 DNA: TGTGCCAGCAGCGTAGGCGGGAGGCCCGCAGATACGCAGTATTTT

V gene: TRBV19
J gene: TRBJ2-7
CDR3 length: 17
D gene: .
clone size: many
CDR3 protein: CASSMRKGKSLFYEQYF
CDR3 DNA: TGTGCCAGTAGTATGAGAAAAGGCAAAAGTTTGTTTTACGAGCAGTACTTC

V gene: TRBV5-1
J gene: TRBJ1-1
CDR3 length: 13
D gene: TRBD1
clone size: many
CDR3 protein: CASSQRTGYEAFF
CDR3 DNA: TGCGCCAGCAGCCAAAGGACAGGATACGAAGCTTTCTTT

V gene: TRBV18
J gene: TRBJ2-5
CDR3 length: 17
D gene: TRBD2
clone size: .
CDR3 protein: CASSTIKRGRREETQYF
CDR3 DNA: TGTGCCAGCTCAACGATAAAGCGGGGCAGACGAGAAGAGACCCAGTACTTC

V gene: TRBV5-1
J gene: TRBJ1-6
CDR3 length: 13
D gene: .
clone size: many
CDR3 protein: CASSYGQNSPLHF
CDR3 DNA: TGCGCCAGCAGCTACGGACAAAATTCACCCCTCCACTTT

V gene: TRBV7-9
J gene: TRBJ2-4
CDR3 length: 15
D gene: .
clone size: many
CDR3 protein: CASSLGPRIINIQYF
CDR3 DNA: TGTGCCAGCAGCTTAGGCCCGCGTATTATCAACATTCAGTACTTC

V gene: TRBV5-8
J gene: TRBJ2-5
CDR3 length: 16
D gene: TRBD1
clone size: many
CDR3 protein: CASSPWTGGEGETQYF
CDR3 DNA: TGTGCCAGCAGCCCCTGGACAGGGGGGGAAGGAGAGACCCAGTACTTC

V gene: TRBV5-6
J gene: TRBJ2-7
CDR3 length: 15
D gene: .
clone size: many
CDR3 protein: CASSLKGKPPYEQYF
CDR3 DNA: TGTGCCAGCAGCTTGAAGGGAAAACCCCCCTACGAGCAGTACTTC

V gene: TRBV20-1
J gene: TRBJ2-2
CDR3 length: 15
D gene: .
clone size: many
CDR3 protein: CSARLQGRDTGELFF
CDR3 DNA: TGCAGTGCTAGATTGCAGGGACGGGACACCGGGGAGCTGTTTTTT

V gene: TRBV6-2/TRBV6-3
J gene: TRBJ1-2
CDR3 length: 14
D gene: TRBD1
clone size: many
CDR3 protein: CASSYSGQAYGYTF
CDR3 DNA: TGTGCCAGCAGTTACAGCGGACAGGCCTATGGCTACACCTTC

V gene: TRBV18
J gene: TRBJ1-2
CDR3 length: 15
D gene: .
clone size: many
CDR3 protein: CASSPPTGPVGGYTF
CDR3 DNA: TGTGCCAGCTCACCACCGACGGGACCGGTGGGTGGCTACACCTTC

V gene: TRBV5-1
J gene: TRBJ2-1
CDR3 length: 15
D gene: .
clone size: many
CDR3 protein: CASITGPSSYNEQFF
CDR3 DNA: TGCGCCAGCATAACAGGCCCGAGCTCCTACAATGAGCAGTTCTTC

V gene: TRBV15
J gene: TRBJ2-5
CDR3 length: 16
D gene: TRBD1
clone size: many
CDR3 protein: CATSKRDRVPKETQYF
CDR3 DNA: TGTGCCACCAGCAAACGGGACAGGGTCCCCAAAGAGACCCAGTACTTC

V gene: TRBV27
J gene: TRBJ2-7
CDR3 length: 15
D gene: .
clone size: many
CDR3 protein: CASSPVSLRGDEQYF
CDR3 DNA: TGTGCCAGCAGTCCCGTCAGCCTCCGAGGGGACGAGCAGTACTTC

V gene: TRBV4-2
J gene: TRBJ2-1
CDR3 length: 20
D gene: TRBD2
clone size: many
CDR3 protein: CASSKRTSGRGVASYNEQFF
CDR3 DNA: TGTGCCAGCAGCAAACGGACTAGCGGGAGGGGAGTCGCCTCCTACAATGAGCAGTTCTTC

V gene: TRBV4-3
J gene: TRBJ2-1
CDR3 length: 14
D gene: .
clone size: many
CDR3 protein: CASSQGSDVGEQFF
CDR3 DNA: TGCGCCAGCAGCCAAGGGTCTGATGTTGGTGAGCAGTTCTTC

V gene: TRBV27
J gene: TRBJ2-7
CDR3 length: 13
D gene: .
clone size: many
CDR3 protein: CASSYLSTYEQYF
CDR3 DNA: TGTGCCAGCAGTTACCTATCAACCTACGAGCAGTACTTC

V gene: TRBV7-2
J gene: TRBJ2-7
CDR3 length: 15
D gene: TRBD1
clone size: many
CDR3 protein: CASSLERDRLYEQYF
CDR3 DNA: TGTGCCAGCAGCTTAGAGAGGGACAGGCTCTACGAGCAGTACTTC

V gene: TRBV5-4
J gene: TRBJ1-2
CDR3 length: 13
D gene: .
clone size: .
CDR3 protein: CASSRGFGDGYTF
CDR3 DNA: TGTGCCAGCAGCCGGGGGTTTGGCGATGGCTACACCTTC

V gene: TRBV20-1
J gene: TRBJ2-3
CDR3 length: 12
D gene: .
clone size: many
CDR3 protein: CTSAGPQDTQYF
CDR3 DNA: TGCACTTCGGCGGGACCCCAGGATACGCAGTATTTT

V gene: TRBV2
J gene: TRBJ2-2
CDR3 length: 15
D gene: .
clone size: .
CDR3 protein: CASSGGTPYTGELFF
CDR3 DNA: TGTGCCAGCAGTGGCGGGACACCTTACACCGGGGAGCTGTTTTTT

V gene: TRBV20-1
J gene: TRBJ2-5
CDR3 length: 17
D gene: TRBD2
clone size: many
CDR3 protein: CSAPPAVSGGVIRTQYF
CDR3 DNA: TGCAGTGCCCCCCCGGCGGTGAGCGGGGGGGTGATAAGGACCCAGTACTTC

V gene: TRBV12-5
J gene: TRBJ2-3
CDR3 length: 16
D gene: .
clone size: .
CDR3 protein: CASAPMFGASTDTQYF
CDR3 DNA: TGTGCTAGTGCCCCCATGTTCGGGGCTAGCACAGATACGCAGTATTTT

V gene: TRBV7-2
J gene: TRBJ2-3
CDR3 length: 17
D gene: TRBD2
clone size: many
CDR3 protein: CASSPMGLAGSTDTQYF
CDR3 DNA: TGTGCCAGCAGCCCCATGGGACTAGCGGGGAGCACAGATACGCAGTATTTT

V gene: TRBV20-1
J gene: TRBJ2-7
CDR3 length: 15
D gene: .
clone size: many
CDR3 protein: CSAKISGPLSYEQYF
CDR3 DNA: TGCAGTGCTAAGATTTCGGGACCCCTATCCTACGAGCAGTACTTC

V gene: TRBV6-1
J gene: TRBJ1-4
CDR3 length: 15
D gene: .
clone size: many
CDR3 protein: CASTLPGAANEKLFF
CDR3 DNA: TGTGCCAGCACCCTCCCAGGGGCGGCTAATGAAAAACTGTTTTTT

V gene: TRBV12-3/TRBV12-4
J gene: TRBJ2-7
CDR3 length: 15
D gene: .
clone size: few
CDR3 protein: CASSLRAGHLYEQYF
CDR3 DNA: TGTGCCAGCAGTTTAAGGGCGGGACACCTCTACGAGCAGTACTTC

V gene: TRBV5-4
J gene: TRBJ2-3
CDR3 length: 17
D gene: .
clone size: many
CDR3 protein: CASSLGVGLQAEDTQYF
CDR3 DNA: TGTGCCAGCAGCTTGGGGGTTGGGCTACAGGCGGAAGATACGCAGTATTTT

V gene: TRBV27
J gene: TRBJ2-7
CDR3 length: 13
D gene: .
clone size: many
CDR3 protein: CASSPSTLYEQYF
CDR3 DNA: TGTGCCAGCAGCCCGTCGACACTCTACGAGCAGTACTTC